What follows are 28 T cell receptor beta chains derived from one specimen sequenced in a study of blood T cell repertoires in COVID-19. TCRdb keeps only in-frame clones here, not all; method: immunoSEQ multiplex PCR. This sample carries some 120,000 clones, around 80% of them seen once, and the ten largest clones take approximately 6.3%. The sample consisted of peripheral blood. These receptors came from a man aged 80 or over with active or convalescent COVID-19.

The rearrangement joins TRBV18 to TRBJ1-3; D unclear. CDR1 is KGHSH and CDR2 is LQKENI in the germline V gene. V shed 3 bases and J shed 0 bases, with 9 bases lying between them. This CDR3 region has 15 residues. The CDR3 spells CASSPFRDSGNTIYF. In DNA, the CDR3 is TGTGCCAGCTCACCTTTTCGAGACTCTGGAAACACCATATATTTT.

The V and J genes are TRBV11-2 and TRBJ2-3; 8 nucleotides line up with TRBD1. The J segment lost 4 bases and the V segment lost 4 bases, leaving 1 base of the junction unmatched. The germline V gene has CDR1 SGHAT and CDR2 FQNNGV. The CDR3 sequence is 13 residues long. The CDR3: CASSWTGPDTQYF. The CDR3 DNA follows: TGTGCCAGCAGCTGGACAGGGCCAGATACGCAGTATTTT. The full variable domain, completed using reference TRBV11-2 and TRBJ2-3, is EAGVAQSPRYKIIEKRQSVAFWCNPISGHATLYWYQQILGQGPKLLIQFQNNGVVDDSQLPKDRFSAERLKGVDSTLKIQPAKLEDSAVYLCASSWTGPDTQYFGPGTRLTVL.

The V call is TRBV2, the J call TRBJ1-5; D is unresolved. V gave up 2 bases and J gave up 7 bases, with 12 bases separating them. The CDR3 sequence is 14 residues long. Germline V lookup: CDR1 SNHLY, CDR2 FYNNEI. The CDR3 DNA reads TGTGCCAGCAGTGAAATAGGGAGGCGACAGCCCCAGCATTTT. It encodes CASSEIGRRQPQHF.

The V gene is TRBV7-2, the J gene TRBJ2-7; D possibly corresponds to TRBD1 (5 bases). Germline V gene lookup returns CDR1 SGHTA and CDR2 FQGNSA. The CDR3 extends over 13 amino acids. Deletions cut 4 bases from V and 6 bases from J, with 13 bases between. Here the CDR3 reads CASSSRAGGEQYF. CDR3 bases: TGTGCCAGCAGCTCCAGGGCTGGTGGCGAGCAGTACTTC.

The chain recombines TRBV7-6 with TRBJ2-1; 10 nucleotides line up with TRBD2. The germline CDR1 and CDR2 sequences are SGHVS and FNYEAQ. Losses at the gene ends were 5 bases for V and 9 bases for J; bases not matched to a gene: 13. CDR3 length equals 16 residues. CDR3 region: CASSGRASGGTVEQFF. The DNA of the CDR3 is TGTGCCAGCAGCGGTCGGGCTAGCGGGGGCACCGTTGAGCAGTTCTTC.

The chain employs TRBV10-3 and TRBJ2-5, with D perhaps TRBD2 (6 bases). Germline-derived CDR1 and CDR2 are ENHRY and SYGVKD. The V gene lost 2 bases and the J gene lost 6 bases, with 19 bases spanning the gap. The CDR3 runs to 16 residues. As DNA, the CDR3 is TGTGCCATCAGTGAGCCCCGGGAGTCAGGCGGCCAGACCCAGTACTTC. It translates to CAISEPRESGGQTQYF.

V usage is TRBV2 and J usage is TRBJ2-7; D is uncertain. Germline V lookup: CDR1 SNHLY, CDR2 FYNNEI. There are 11 residues in the CDR3. The CDR3 spells CASTDPTTPVV. DNA for the CDR3: TGTGCCAGCACTGACCCTACGACTCCCGTCGTC.

The genes are TRBV9 and TRBJ2-7, with a weak D call TRBD2 (5 bases). The CDR3 is 15 residues long. Trimming took 0 bases from V and 0 from J, leaving 10 bases between them. In germline, CDR1 is SGDLS, CDR2 YYNGEE. The CDR3 region has the DNA TGTGCCAGCAGCGTAGGTAGCGAGAGCTCCTACGAGCAGTACTTC. Amino acid sequence: CASSVGSESSYEQYF.

This clone has just one count. In nucleotides, the CDR3 is TGTGCCACTGGGGGGGATCTCTCTGGAAACACCATATATTTT. This translates into CATGGDLSGNTIYF. The chain employs TRBV6-5 and TRBJ1-3; possibly TRBD1 for D (5 bases). The V end was cut by 10 bases, the J end by 0 bases, with 13 bases between. The CDR3 length is 14 residues. In germline, CDR1 is MNHEY, CDR2 SVGAGI.

This clone was seen a single time. The V and J genes are TRBV10-3 and TRBJ1-2, with D maybe TRBD1 (5 bases). The V gene lost 2 bases and the J gene lost 8 bases, with 9 bases spanning the gap. The CDR3 is made up of 12 amino acids. In germline, CDR1 is ENHRY, CDR2 SYGVKD. For the CDR3, the DNA is TGTGCCATCAGTGAGCCGGGGGAAGGCTACACCTTC. It yields the protein CAISEPGEGYTF.

The chain couples TRBV4-3 to TRBJ1-4; tentatively, D is TRBD1 (5 bases). This CDR3 has 14 residues. Trimming removed 0 bases at V and 10 bases at J, with 12 bases between. CDR1 and CDR2 from the germline V gene are LGHNA and YSLEER. This CDR3 is CASSQDGTAGKLFF. The CDR3 DNA follows: TGCGCCAGCAGCCAAGATGGGACTGCCGGAAAACTGTTTTTT.

The chain links TRBV7-2 to TRBJ2-3; a weak D match, TRBD2 (5 bases). The CDR3 spans 14 residues. The V end lost 2 bases, the J end lost 1 base, and 7 bases lay between the germline ends. Germline V gene lookup returns CDR1 SGHTA and CDR2 FQGNSA. The CDR3 DNA reads as TGTGCCAGCAGCTTATCAGCGGGCACAGATACGCAGTATTTT. This gives the protein CASSLSAGTDTQYF.

The V gene is TRBV2, the J gene TRBJ2-3; weak D call: TRBD2 (5 bases). The CDR3 is 16 amino acids. V lost 5 bases and J 0 bases, leaving 15 bases between the germline ends. Per germline, CDR1 SNHLY and CDR2 FYNNEI. The DNA for the CDR3 is TGTGCCAGCAGTCCCTTGAGCGGTGGGAGCACAGATACGCAGTATTTT. Translating gives CASSPLSGGSTDTQYF.

V is TRBV7-8 and J is TRBJ2-1; D unclear. This CDR3 comprises 12 residues. Germline values: CDR1 SGHVS, CDR2 FQNEAQ. V was cut by 4 bases and J by 7 bases, with 8 bases left in between. This CDR3 reads CASSSFPNEQFF. The CDR3 bases are TGTGCCAGCAGCTCTTTCCCTAATGAGCAGTTCTTC.

CDR3 residues: CASSYRVPGETQYF. The CDR3 DNA sequence: TGTGCCAGCAGTTACAGAGTACCAGGAGAGACCCAGTACTTC. This chain joins TRBV6-2 or TRBV6-3 and TRBJ2-5; D call uncertain. Germline V lookup: CDR1 MNHEY, CDR2 SVGEGT. CDR3 length: 14 amino acids. V was shortened by 2 bases and J by 4 bases, with 11 bases between the two germline ends.

This clone was seen a single time. This chain connects TRBV24-1 to TRBJ2-1; no reliable D call. V lost 5 bases, J lost 0 bases, and 10 bases lay in between. Germline loops: CDR1 KGHDR, CDR2 SFDVKD. This CDR3 is 15 amino acids long. CDR3 sequence (DNA): TGTGCCACCAGTGTATCCGAGAGCTCCTACAATGAGCAGTTCTTC. It translates to CATSVSESSYNEQFF.

The rearrangement links TRBV24-1 to TRBJ2-5, with a weak D call TRBD1 (6 bases). CDR3 length: 15 amino acids. Germline lookup yields CDR1 KGHDR and CDR2 SFDVKD. V was cut by 1 base and J by 3 bases, with 11 bases left in between. The CDR3 coding sequence is TGTGCCACCAGTGATTTTGGCCAGGGGAAAGAGACCCAGTACTTC. This encodes CATSDFGQGKETQYF.

The rearrangement links TRBV28 to TRBJ1-4, with 10 bases lining up with TRBD1. The length of the CDR3 is 17 residues. With V trimmed by 6 bases and J by 6 bases, 13 bases remained unmatched. The V gene's germline CDR1 is MDHEN and CDR2 SYDVKM. The CDR3, as DNA: TGTGCCAGCAGCCCCGGTCCCACCGGGACAGGGGATGAAAAACTGTTTTTT. This codes for CASSPGPTGTGDEKLFF.

This chain joins TRBV9 and TRBJ2-2; a possible D gene is TRBD1 (6 bases). Germline V gives CDR1 SGDLS, CDR2 YYNGEE. Trimming left V 4 bases short and J 3 bases short, with 13 bases between. There are 15 residues in the CDR3. This CDR3 reads CASSQGTTYTGELFF. The CDR3 bases are TGTGCCAGCAGCCAAGGGACAACCTACACCGGGGAGCTGTTTTTT.

The genes are TRBV15 and TRBJ2-1, with TRBD2 matching over 9 bases. V was clipped by 2 bases and J by 0 bases; unmatched bases: 5. The germline gives CDR1 LNHNV, CDR2 YYDKDF (reference sequence). This CDR3 comprises 17 residues. The CDR3 loop is CATSRKLAGSSYNEQFF. The CDR3 DNA reads as TGTGCCACCAGCAGAAAACTAGCGGGTAGCTCCTACAATGAGCAGTTCTTC.

The chain uses TRBV27 and TRBJ1-2, with a possible D match to TRBD1 (6 bases). CDR3 size: 13 residues. The ends were cut back, 6 bases at V and 7 bases at J, with 15 bases in the middle. Per germline, CDR1 MNHEY and CDR2 SMNVEV (reference sequence). CDR3 coding DNA: TGTGCCAGCAGCTCCCGGGGGGCGCTTGGCTACACCTTC. Protein sequence: CASSSRGALGYTF.

The genes are TRBV5-5 and TRBJ2-2, with 8 bases identical to TRBD2. Unmatched junction bases numbered 2, after V lost 1 base and J lost 0 bases. Germline V gives CDR1 SGHKS, CDR2 YYEKEE (reference sequence). This CDR3 contains 16 residues. The CDR3, as DNA: TGTGCCAGCAGCTTGAGCGGGGGAGCGAACACCGGGGAGCTGTTTTTT. Protein: CASSLSGGANTGELFF.

This clone came up a few times. The CDR3 DNA reads TGTGCCTGGAGAAGTCTACAGGGGGGTGAAAAACTGTTTTTT. It specifies CAWRSLQGGEKLFF. This chain joins TRBV30 and TRBJ1-4; TRBD1 aligns across 8 bases. Looked up from germline, CDR1 is GTSNPN and CDR2 is SVGIG (reference sequence). The CDR3 extends over 14 amino acids. Trimming cost V 3 bases and J 7 bases; bases outside gene matches: 7.

J is TRBJ2-7 and V is TRBV7-8, with D perhaps matching TRBD2 (6 bases). V was pared by 5 bases and J by 7 bases, with 9 bases between. Germline V gene sequence: CDR1 SGHVS, CDR2 FQNEAQ. The CDR3 loop spans 11 amino acids. The DNA for the CDR3 is TGTGCCAGCAGCCCGGGGGTGGAGCAGTACTTC. It encodes CASSPGVEQYF.

DNA of the CDR3: TGTGCCATCAGTGACTCGGGATCGGGGGGCAATCAGCCCCAGCATTTT. Translating it yields CAISDSGSGGNQPQHF. The chain uses TRBV10-3 and TRBJ1-5, with TRBD1 as a possible D gene (5 bases). V was trimmed by 3 bases and J by 2 bases, leaving 14 bases between them. Germline assignment: CDR1 ENHRY and CDR2 SYGVKD. There are 16 residues in the CDR3.

This clone was counted a few times. This chain joins TRBV7-3 and TRBJ2-1; D unclear. V was cut by 3 bases and J by 0 bases, with 3 bases left in between. The germline V gene encodes CDR1 SGHTA and CDR2 FQGTGA. The CDR3 runs 13 residues. CDR3 bases: TGTGCCAGCAGCTTGAGCTCCTACAATGAGCAGTTCTTC. Residues: CASSLSSYNEQFF.

The chain employs TRBV6-6 and TRBJ2-3, with a possible D match to TRBD2 (7 bases). The V gene lost 10 bases and the J gene lost 5 bases, with 16 bases spanning the gap. Germline V gene lookup returns CDR1 MNHNY and CDR2 SVGAGI (reference sequence). This CDR3 comprises 13 residues. DNA of the CDR3: TGTGCCACAAGGCGCGGGGGCATAGATACGCAGTATTTT. Its protein product is CATRRGGIDTQYF.

The chain combines TRBV5-1 with TRBJ2-3; D is possibly TRBD1 (7 bases). Trimming took 0 bases from V and 3 from J, leaving 11 bases between them. The CDR3 length is 15 residues. Germline CDR1 is SGHRS and CDR2 is YFSETQ. In DNA, the CDR3 is TGCGCCAGCAGCTTGGGTGCAGGGGGGACAGATACGCAGTATTTT. This gives the protein CASSLGAGGTDTQYF.